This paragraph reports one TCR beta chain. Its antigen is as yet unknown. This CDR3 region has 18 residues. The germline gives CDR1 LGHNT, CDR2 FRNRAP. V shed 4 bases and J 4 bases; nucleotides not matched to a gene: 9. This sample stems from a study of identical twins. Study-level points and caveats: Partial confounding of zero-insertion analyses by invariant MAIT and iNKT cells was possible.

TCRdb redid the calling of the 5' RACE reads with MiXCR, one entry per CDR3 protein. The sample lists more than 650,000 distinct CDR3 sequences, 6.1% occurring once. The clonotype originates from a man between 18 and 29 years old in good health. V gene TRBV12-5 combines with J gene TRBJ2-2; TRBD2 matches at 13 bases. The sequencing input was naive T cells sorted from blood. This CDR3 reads CASGWMGLAGLGTGELFF. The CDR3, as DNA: TGTGCTAGTGGTTGGATGGGACTAGCGGGACTAGGCACCGGGGAGCTGTTTTTT. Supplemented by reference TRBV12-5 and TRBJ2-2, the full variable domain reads DARVTQTPRHKVTEMGQEVTMRCQPILGHNTVFWYRQTMMQGLELLAYFRNRAPLDDSGMPKDRFSAEMPDATLATLKIQPSEPRDSAVYFCASGWMGLAGLGTGELFFGEGSRLTVL.